The clone carrying this T cell receptor (beta chain) has just a few counts. The antigen remains undetermined. The data were obtained in a study of early T cells in non-severe SARS-CoV-2 infection. Individual cDNA molecules each received unique molecular identifiers attached to them. MiXCR, run by TCRdb on the 5' RACE reads, gives a single entry per CDR3 protein. Among roughly 60,000 distinct CDR3 sequences listed, around 12% were seen once. Study-level findings and limits: A preference for anti-spike CD8 responses marked VDJdb matching, which missed private and CD4 specificities.

The sample was whole blood. This clonotype was obtained from an adult who was a healthcare worker with PCR-confirmed SARS-CoV-2 infection or an uninfected control (not recorded which).

CDR3 sequence reads: CASSDDREDYEQYF. Here the CDR3 DNA reads TGTGCCAGCTCCGACGACAGGGAGGACTACGAGCAGTACTTC. The chain links TRBV18 to TRBJ2-7; D is possibly TRBD1 (7 bases). V was trimmed by 6 bases and J by 3 bases, leaving 15 bases between them. Germline CDR1 KGHSH, CDR2 LQKENI. The CDR3 totals 14 residues.